This TCR beta chain emerged from a study of blood T cells in healthy people across ages. Trimming stripped 5 bases from V and 5 bases from J, with 18 bases between. This CDR3 has 14 residues. Germline CDR1 and CDR2: DFQATT and SNEGSKA (reference sequence). Only a few counts were recorded for this clonotype. Through a sample-barcoded 5' primer and a J-beta primer mix, a second PCR was run for about 6 to 12 cycles. TCRdb processed the 5' RACE reads anew with MiXCR; each CDR3 protein has one entry. The sample consists of over 450,000 distinct CDR3 sequences, about 25% of them appearing once. This sample also appeared in a second study, on T cells of mothers and their children. That source adds: There were over 8.5 million TCR beta CDR3 reads from each mother and around 2.9 million from each child.

The chain recombines TRBV20-1 with TRBJ2-5, with D maybe TRBD1 (6 bases). This TCR came from a boy aged 10-17 years in good health. The specimen was blood. CDR3 sequence: CSALPDRYGETQYF. The CDR3 nucleotides are TGCAGTGCTCTCCCGGACAGATATGGGGAGACCCAGTACTTC.